This TCR beta chain comes out of a study of blood T cell repertoires in COVID-19. About the research overall: The cDNA or gDNA used as material had been derived from T cells, B-cell-depleted T cells, or PBMCs.

Germline CDR1 SQVTM, CDR2 ANQGSEA. CDR3 length: 14 amino acids. V was clipped by 4 bases and J by 2 bases; unmatched bases: 7. In the original workflow: It was from reference gene primer amplification that nucleated cell counts were estimated. Data came from immunoSEQ multiplex PCR; TCRdb stores just in-frame clones and leaves some out. Clone size and V and J calls were adopted from that table, with D and trimming inferred from the DNA. The data show just under 250,000 clones, with approximately 86% seen just once and roughly 3% held by the top ten. The chain employs TRBV29-1 and TRBJ2-7, with 8 bases identical to TRBD1. The source is a woman in her twenties or thirties who had recovered from COVID-19. Specimen: peripheral blood. CDR3 in amino acids: CSVVDRGQAYEQYF. Written as DNA, the CDR3 is TGCAGCGTTGTAGACAGGGGACAGGCCTACGAGCAGTACTTC.